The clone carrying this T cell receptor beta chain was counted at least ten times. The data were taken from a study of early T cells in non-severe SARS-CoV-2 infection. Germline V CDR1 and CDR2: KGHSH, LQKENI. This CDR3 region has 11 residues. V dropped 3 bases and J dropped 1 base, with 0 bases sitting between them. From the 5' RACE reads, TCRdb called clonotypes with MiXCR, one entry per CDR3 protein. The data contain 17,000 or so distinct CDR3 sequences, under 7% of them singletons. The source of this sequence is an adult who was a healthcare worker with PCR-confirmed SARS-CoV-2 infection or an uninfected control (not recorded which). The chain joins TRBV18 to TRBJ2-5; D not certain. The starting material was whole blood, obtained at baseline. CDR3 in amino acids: CASSPQETQYF. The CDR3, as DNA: TGTGCCAGCTCACCCCAAGAGACCCAGTACTTC. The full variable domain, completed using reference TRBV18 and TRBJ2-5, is NAGVMQNPRHLVRRRGQEARLRCSPMKGHSHVYWYRQLPEEGLKFMVYLQKENIIDESGMPKERFSAEFPKEGPSILRIQQVVRGDSAAYFCASSPQETQYFGPGTRLLVL.